Listed below are T cell receptor beta chains from one sample, sequenced in a study of blood T cell repertoires in COVID-19. Data came from immunoSEQ multiplex PCR; TCRdb stores just in-frame clones and leaves some out. The repertoire consists of a few hundred thousand clones, with 85% occurring once and the leading ten covering less than 6.5%. Sequencing used peripheral blood. Receptor source: a man aged 45-60 years with active or convalescent COVID-19. Each CDR3 is given with its conserved first and last residue. Each record gives: D gene, clone size, V gene, J gene, CDR3 DNA, CDR3 protein. The D gene is left open where the match is weak. Only part of the rows carry a size: once, few, many, or a class if the clone is expanded.

>.|.|TRBV5-6|TRBJ2-5
TGTGCCAGCAGCTTGCTGTGGTCCGACTATACCCAGTACTTC
CASSLLWSDYTQYF
>TRBD2|.|TRBV28|TRBJ2-1
TGTGCCAGCAGTTTGCCTAGCGGGGATGAGCAGTTCTTC
CASSLPSGDEQFF
>TRBD2|.|TRBV12-5|TRBJ2-1
TGTGCTAGTGGGAGGGGACTAGCGAACAATGAGCAGTTCTTC
CASGRGLANNEQFF
>.|.|TRBV19|TRBJ1-6
TGTGCCAGTAGTATGGTTCACAGGGAAAATTCACCCCTCCACTTT
CASSMVHRENSPLHF
>.|.|TRBV28|TRBJ2-7
TGTGCCAGCAGTTTATTGCCAGGGGCAGGGACCTACGAGCAGTACTTC
CASSLLPGAGTYEQYF
>.|few|TRBV19|TRBJ1-3
TGTGCCAGTAAGACAGTCCCGGGAAACACCATATATTTT
CASKTVPGNTIYF
>.|.|TRBV29-1|TRBJ1-1
TGCAGCGCTCACTTGTTGGGGAGGAACACTGAAGCTTTCTTT
CSAHLLGRNTEAFF
>TRBD2|few|TRBV6-2/TRBV6-3|TRBJ2-2
TGTGCCAGCAGTTCCAAGCGGGAAGGAGGGGAGCTGTTTTTT
CASSSKREGGELFF
>TRBD1|.|TRBV3-1/TRBV3-2|TRBJ1-6
TGTGCCAGCAAGAGGGGGCCTAATTCACCCCTCCACTTT
CASKRGPNSPLHF
>TRBD1|.|TRBV27|TRBJ2-7
TGTGCCAGCAGTTTGGGGACAGGGGGAAGGAACGAGCAGTACTTC
CASSLGTGGRNEQYF
>TRBD2|.|TRBV6-6|TRBJ2-2
TGTGCCAGCAGTTTGGGACTAGCGGACACCGGGGAGCTGTTTTTT
CASSLGLADTGELFF
>.|.|TRBV7-2|TRBJ1-2
TGTGCCAGCAGCCCGAGCTTCTATGGCTACACCTTC
CASSPSFYGYTF
>TRBD1|.|TRBV27|TRBJ2-5
TGTGCCAGCAGTGTGACAGGGGGGCGAGAGACCCAGTACTTC
CASSVTGGRETQYF
>TRBD1|.|TRBV27|TRBJ2-1
TGTGCCAGCACCCCAAGGGGGACAGGAGTCTACAATGAGCAGTTCTTC
CASTPRGTGVYNEQFF
>.|.|TRBV3-1/TRBV3-2|TRBJ1-1
TGTGCCAGCAGCCAAGTAGGCCCGGGTACTGAAGCTTTCTTT
CASSQVGPGTEAFF
>.|.|TRBV18|TRBJ1-2
TGTGCCAGCTCACCGTACAGGACTACAGGCTACTATGGCTACACCTTC
CASSPYRTTGYYGYTF
>TRBD1|.|TRBV5-1|TRBJ1-6
TGCGCCAGCAGCCCAGACAGGGGTAATTCACCCCTCCACTTT
CASSPDRGNSPLHF
>.|once|TRBV10-3|TRBJ2-1
TGTGCCATCGGGACCCGACTAGTAACTTTCGATGAGCAGTTCTTC
CAIGTRLVTFDEQFF
>TRBD1|.|TRBV2|TRBJ1-5
TGTGCCAGCAGTGATCAATCAGGGGGAGGCAATCAGCCCCAGCATTTT
CASSDQSGGGNQPQHF
>TRBD2|.|TRBV11-2|TRBJ2-5
TGTGCCAGCAGCCCTCTGGCGGGAGGACAAGAGACCCAGTACTTC
CASSPLAGGQETQYF
>.|.|TRBV5-5|TRBJ1-4
TGTGCCAGCAGCTTGGAGACGGCGGGACGGCTATTTTTT
CASSLETAGRLFF
>.|.|TRBV28|TRBJ1-2
TGTGCCAGCAGTGGGAATTCGGCAGGGTACTATGGCTACACCTTC
CASSGNSAGYYGYTF
>TRBD1|.|TRBV6-6|TRBJ1-5
TGTGCCAGCAGTCAGGACAGGGGGCGCGGGCCCCAGCATTTT
CASSQDRGRGPQHF
>TRBD1|many|TRBV18|TRBJ2-2
TGTGCCAGCTCGCAGGGACAGACCACCGGGGAGCTGTTTTTT
CASSQGQTTGELFF
>TRBD2|.|TRBV19|TRBJ2-6
TGTGCCAGTACCCCCTCCGGGACTAGATCTACCGGGGCCAACGTCCTGACTTTC
CASTPSGTRSTGANVLTF
>.|.|TRBV5-4|TRBJ1-2
TGTGCCAGCAGCTGGCGGGGGGACTACTATGGCTACACCTTC
CASSWRGDYYGYTF
>.|.|TRBV29-1|TRBJ1-2
TGCAGCGTGCCCGCGGGACGGAACTATGGCTACACCTTC
CSVPAGRNYGYTF
>.|.|TRBV6-5|TRBJ2-3
TGTGCCAGCAACGTCAAGGGGCGCTTGACAGATACGCAGTATTTT
CASNVKGRLTDTQYF
>TRBD2|once|TRBV5-1|TRBJ2-1
TGCGCCAGCAGCTTGGAGCGGGAACAGTTCTTC
CASSLEREQFF
>.|.|TRBV19|TRBJ1-1
TGTGCCAGTAGTATCCGGCAGGGGGAAGCTTTCTTT
CASSIRQGEAFF
>TRBD2|.|TRBV18|TRBJ2-3
TGTGCCAGCTCATCAAAAGCCTCAGGACTAGCGGGCGTCCTAGCCACAGATACGCAGTATTTT
CASSSKASGLAGVLATDTQYF
>.|few|TRBV12-3/TRBV12-4|TRBJ1-5
TGTGCCAGCAGTTTAGTCCCAAATCAGCCCCAGCATTTT
CASSLVPNQPQHF
>.|few|TRBV10-3|TRBJ2-2
TGTGCCATCAGAGAGTGGCGGTCCACGGGGAACACCGGGGAGCTGTTTTTT
CAIREWRSTGNTGELFF